The rows below give T cell receptor beta chains drawn from one sample of a study of Graves' ophthalmopathy and Graves' hyperthyroidism. MiXCR was run by TCRdb on the multiplex PCR reads, yielding one entry per CDR3 protein. The sample has over a million distinct CDR3 sequences, roughly two fifths seen once; the top ten hold approximately 10%. The sequenced material came from peripheral blood or thyroid tissue (not recorded which). These receptors all stem from an adult man with Graves' hyperthyroidism. CDR3s include the opening cysteine and the closing phenylalanine or tryptophan. The order of the fields is V gene, J gene, D gene, clone size, CDR3 DNA, CDR3 protein. The D gene is left open where the match is weak. Only part of the rows carry a size: once, few, many, or a class if the clone is expanded.

V gene: TRBV2
J gene: TRBJ2-7
D gene: NA
clone size: many
CDR3 DNA: TGTGCCAGCAGGTACACCAACTTC
CDR3 protein: CASRYTNF

V gene: TRBV6-5
J gene: TRBJ1-6
D gene: TRBD1
clone size: NA
CDR3 DNA: TGTGCCAGCAGTTCCGGGACAGGAGATTCACCCCTCCACTTT
CDR3 protein: CASSSGTGDSPLHF

V gene: TRBV28
J gene: TRBJ2-5
D gene: TRBD1
clone size: few
CDR3 DNA: TGTGCCAGCAGTTCGGGACAGGACAGGGCGCAAGAGACCCAGTACTTC
CDR3 protein: CASSSGQDRAQETQYF

V gene: TRBV19
J gene: TRBJ2-7
D gene: NA
clone size: few
CDR3 DNA: TGTGCCAGTAGCCCGCGGACAGCCCCGTTGTCTGGGGAGCAGTACTTC
CDR3 protein: CASSPRTAPLSGEQYF

V gene: TRBV6-6
J gene: TRBJ1-4
D gene: NA
clone size: few
CDR3 DNA: TGTGCCAGCACCAAGGACAATCCTAATGAAAAACTGTTTTTT
CDR3 protein: CASTKDNPNEKLFF

V gene: TRBV15
J gene: TRBJ1-6
D gene: NA
clone size: many
CDR3 DNA: TGTGCCACGAGGTCCGGCTTCTATAATTCACCCCTCCACTTT
CDR3 protein: CATRSGFYNSPLHF

V gene: TRBV4-3
J gene: TRBJ2-7
D gene: TRBD1
clone size: NA
CDR3 DNA: TGCGCCAGCAGCCAATCAGGGGGCGACGAGCAGTACTTC
CDR3 protein: CASSQSGGDEQYF

V gene: TRBV18
J gene: TRBJ1-6
D gene: NA
clone size: few
CDR3 DNA: TGTGCCAGCTCACCTGTGGGGGGTTCACCCCTCCACTTT
CDR3 protein: CASSPVGGSPLHF

V gene: TRBV6-5
J gene: TRBJ2-7
D gene: TRBD1
clone size: few
CDR3 DNA: TGTGCCAGCAGTCGCCAGACAGGGAACTACGAGCAGTACTTC
CDR3 protein: CASSRQTGNYEQYF

V gene: TRBV10-3
J gene: TRBJ1-2
D gene: TRBD1
clone size: few
CDR3 DNA: TGTGCCAGCAGTTACGGGACAGGGGGCCGTGGTGACTATGGCTACACCTTC
CDR3 protein: CASSYGTGGRGDYGYTF

V gene: TRBV29-1
J gene: TRBJ2-2
D gene: TRBD1
clone size: few
CDR3 DNA: TGCAGCGTCATGACAGGGTACACCGGGGAGCTGTTTTTT
CDR3 protein: CSVMTGYTGELFF

V gene: TRBV2
J gene: TRBJ1-5
D gene: TRBD1
clone size: many
CDR3 DNA: TGTGCCAGGGGCCTGACAGGGAAAAATCAGCCCCAGCATTTT
CDR3 protein: CARGLTGKNQPQHF

V gene: TRBV10-3
J gene: TRBJ1-1
D gene: NA
clone size: many
CDR3 DNA: TGTGCCATCAGTGCGTTGGGCACTGAAGCTTTCTTT
CDR3 protein: CAISALGTEAFF

V gene: TRBV28
J gene: TRBJ1-5
D gene: TRBD1
clone size: NA
CDR3 DNA: TGTGCCAGCAGAACAGGGGGCACCAATAGACCCCAGCATTTT
CDR3 protein: CASRTGGTNRPQHF

V gene: TRBV9
J gene: TRBJ2-7
D gene: NA
clone size: NA
CDR3 DNA: TGTGCCAGCGCCCGGGACCAGAACTACGAGCAGTACTTC
CDR3 protein: CASARDQNYEQYF

V gene: TRBV2
J gene: TRBJ1-2
D gene: TRBD1
clone size: NA
CDR3 DNA: TGTGCCAGCAGTGTGGGACAGGGTGCCTATGGCTACACCTTC
CDR3 protein: CASSVGQGAYGYTF

V gene: TRBV10-3
J gene: TRBJ1-1
D gene: NA
clone size: NA
CDR3 DNA: TGTGCCAGCAGCCCCCCCGGGTTGAACACTGAAGCTTCCTTT
CDR3 protein: CASSPPGLNTEASF

V gene: TRBV6-6
J gene: TRBJ2-7
D gene: TRBD1
clone size: few
CDR3 DNA: TGTGCCAGCAGTTACCAGACAGGGGATTTTGAGCAGTACTTC
CDR3 protein: CASSYQTGDFEQYF

V gene: TRBV15
J gene: TRBJ2-5
D gene: NA
clone size: many
CDR3 DNA: TGTGCCACCGAGACGAGGAGGGGGGTTTGGGAGACCCAGTACTTC
CDR3 protein: CATETRRGVWETQYF

V gene: TRBV19
J gene: TRBJ1-2
D gene: TRBD1
clone size: many
CDR3 DNA: TGTGCCATACAGGGGAACTATGGCTACACCTTC
CDR3 protein: CAIQGNYGYTF

V gene: TRBV7-2
J gene: TRBJ2-2
D gene: NA
clone size: NA
CDR3 DNA: TGTGCCAGCAGTGTTATAACAATGAACACCGGGGAGCTGTTTTTT
CDR3 protein: CASSVITMNTGELFF

V gene: TRBV15
J gene: TRBJ1-4
D gene: NA
clone size: few
CDR3 DNA: TGTGCCACCAGCAGGGGCCCGAGCAGGCGGAATGAAAAACTGTTTTTT
CDR3 protein: CATSRGPSRRNEKLFF

V gene: TRBV23-1
J gene: TRBJ2-7
D gene: NA
clone size: NA
CDR3 DNA: TGCGCCAGCAGCCAAGTCGGGGACCGGAGCGACAGCTCCTACGAGCAGTACTTC
CDR3 protein: CASSQVGDRSDSSYEQYF